This paragraph reports one TCR beta chain. Germline CDR1 WSHSY, CDR2 SAAADI. CDR3 length equals 14 residues. V dropped 6 bases and J dropped 3 bases, with 14 bases sitting between them. Measured with immunoSEQ multiplex PCR; TCRdb has only the in-frame clones, and not every one. The table records 53,000 or so clones, 75% to 90% of them present only once. The data are from a study of blood T cell repertoires in COVID-19. Material for sequencing was peripheral blood. This receptor was obtained from a man aged 80 or over with acute or convalescent COVID-19. The genes are TRBV10-2 and TRBJ2-5, with a tentative D call TRBD2 (5 bases). The CDR3 protein is CASRSVAGEETQYF. In DNA, the CDR3 is TGCGCCAGCAGGTCGGTTGCCGGGGAAGAGACCCAGTACTTC.